This TCR beta chain appears in the sequencing data of a study of spatial heterogeneity in lung cancer. Whole-study context: After resection, follow-up PBMC samples were sequenced when available, at a median of about 24 months later. The average count in raw reads for each unique TCR and UMI combination exceeded nine appearances.

As concerns this clonotype: Its antigen is undetermined.

Study findings and constraints: At resection, ubiquitous expanded tumor TCRs appeared in blood more than at follow-up.

Stated time point: blood at routine non-recurrence follow-up after resection. Tumor, nontumor lung or frozen PBMC supplied whole RNA, sequenced without sorting. Individual TCR cDNA molecules each bore their own unique molecular identifier. MiXCR, run by TCRdb on the 5' RACE reads, gives a single entry per CDR3 protein. This table has about 120,000 distinct CDR3 sequences, more than 9% appearing once. The CDR3 sequence is 14 residues long. Deletions cut 5 bases from V and 6 bases from J, with 15 bases between. This chain joins TRBV12-3 or TRBV12-4 and TRBJ2-3; D is possibly TRBD2 (5 bases). This sample comprised PBMCs, obtained at follow-up. The receptor was derived from a male donor with early-stage non-small cell lung cancer. CDR3 sequence: CASSGGWIQDTQYF. The CDR3 nucleotides are TGTGCCAGCAGTGGAGGCTGGATCCAGGATACGCAGTATTTT.